This T cell receptor (beta chain) is from a study of T cell responses to AZD1222 COVID-19 vaccine. Method: immunoSEQ multiplex PCR; TCRdb's copy keeps in-frame clones and lacks some. The sample holds 120,000 or so clones, approximately 85% seen once. The TCR comes from an adult in good health. The specimen comprised peripheral blood, sampled on day 0 of AZD1222 vaccination.

CDR3 residues: CASSQVMGNQPQHF. Here the CDR3 DNA reads TGCGCCAGCAGCCAAGTTATGGGCAATCAGCCCCAGCATTTT. The chain recombines TRBV4-1 with TRBJ1-5; D unresolved. V shed 1 base and J shed 2 bases, with 6 bases lying between them. The germline CDR1 and CDR2 sequences are MGHRA and YSYEKL. The CDR3 is 14 amino acids.